The 19 T cell receptor beta chains below were found in one sample sequenced in a study of Ad26.COV2.S vaccination and SARS-CoV-2 variants. Sequenced by immunoSEQ multiplex PCR; TCRdb stores in-frame clones only, minus some. The repertoire holds more than 150,000 clones, with around nine tenths as singletons. Sample: peripheral blood, taken after recovery from COVID-19. These receptors came from a human donor who had recovered from COVID-19.

V usage is TRBV3-1 (or the pseudogene TRBV3-2) and J usage is TRBJ2-7; TRBD1 agrees at 8 bases. Germline V gives CDR1 LGHDT, CDR2 YNNKEL (reference sequence). The CDR3 contains 15 residues. Unmatched junction bases numbered 5, after V lost 1 base and J lost 3 bases. CDR3 amino acids: CASSQVPGQVYEQYF. The CDR3 bases are TGTGCCAGCAGCCAAGTTCCGGGACAGGTCTACGAGCAGTACTTC.

V gene TRBV3-1 (or the pseudogene TRBV3-2) combines with J gene TRBJ1-2, with a weak D call TRBD1 (5 bases). Germline V CDR1 and CDR2: LGHDT, YNNKEL (reference sequence). The CDR3 loop spans 13 amino acids. The V gene lost 4 bases and the J gene lost 4 bases, with 10 bases spanning the gap. The DNA for the CDR3 is TGTGCCAGCAGCCCCGAGGGGTCCTATGGCTACACCTTC. Protein: CASSPEGSYGYTF.

The V call is TRBV9, the J call TRBJ2-7, with a weak D call TRBD2 (6 bases). With 4 bases removed from V and 7 bases from J, the gap between germline ends came to 24 bases. Germline V gene lookup returns CDR1 SGDLS and CDR2 YYNGEE. The CDR3 contains 16 residues. The CDR3 nucleotides are TGTGCCAGCAGCCCCTCGGACCTACCGGGAGAGGAAGAGCAGTACTTC. Protein sequence: CASSPSDLPGEEEQYF.

V gene TRBV5-6 combines with J gene TRBJ1-4, with unresolved D. CDR3 length: 15 amino acids. From germline, CDR1 is SGHDT and CDR2 YYEEEE. The germline V and J ends were trimmed by 0 bases and 1 base, with 7 bases remaining between them. The DNA for the CDR3 is TGTGCCAGCAGCTTGGTACCAGAAACTAATGAAAAACTGTTTTTT. Residues: CASSLVPETNEKLFF. Filled out from reference TRBV5-6 and TRBJ1-4, the complete variable domain reads DAGVTQSPTHLIKTRGQQVTLRCSPKSGHDTVSWYQQALGQGPQFIFQYYEEEERQRGNFPDRFSGHQFPNYSSELNVNALLLGDSALYLCASSLVPETNEKLFFGSGTQLSVL.

This chain connects TRBV27 to TRBJ1-1, with D hard to call. CDR3 length equals 13 residues. V lost 5 bases and J 0 bases, leaving 7 bases between the germline ends. Germline CDR1 MNHEY, CDR2 SMNVEV (reference sequence). CDR3 region: CASSVGLNTEAFF. The CDR3 DNA sequence: TGTGCCAGCAGTGTGGGGTTGAACACTGAAGCTTTCTTT.

V and J are TRBV29-1 and TRBJ2-5; D is unclear. The CDR3 extends over 11 amino acids. The germline V and J ends were trimmed by 2 bases and 7 bases, with 8 bases remaining between them. Germline values: CDR1 SQVTM, CDR2 ANQGSEA. DNA for the CDR3: TGCAGCGTTGAAAGACGTGGGACCCAGTACTTC. Its translation: CSVERRGTQYF. The whole variable domain, filled in from reference TRBV29-1 and TRBJ2-5, reads SAVISQKPSRDICQRGTSLTIQCQVDSQVTMMFWYRQQPGQSLTLIATANQGSEATYESGFVIDKFPISRPNLTFSTLTVSNMSPEDSSIYLCSVERRGTQYFGPGTRLLVL.

This chain uses TRBV6-6 with TRBJ2-3; TRBD1 agrees at 7 bases. Germline values: CDR1 MNHNY, CDR2 SVGAGI (reference sequence). This CDR3 has 18 amino acids. Unmatched junction bases numbered 14, after V lost 5 bases and J lost 0 bases. This chain's CDR3 is CASSPGQRHTPSTDTQYF. The DNA of the CDR3 is TGTGCCAGCAGTCCGGGACAGAGACATACCCCTAGCACAGATACGCAGTATTTT.

The J gene is TRBJ1-4, the V gene TRBV29-1; D ambiguous. The germline V gene encodes CDR1 SQVTM and CDR2 ANQGSEA. V lost 7 bases and J 2 bases, leaving 5 bases between the germline ends. The CDR3 sequence is 11 residues long. The CDR3 spells CSGRTNEKLFF. The DNA for the CDR3 is TGCAGCGGTAGGACTAATGAAAAACTGTTTTTT. Full variable domain (rest looked up from reference TRBV29-1 and TRBJ1-4): SAVISQKPSRDICQRGTSLTIQCQVDSQVTMMFWYRQQPGQSLTLIATANQGSEATYESGFVIDKFPISRPNLTFSTLTVSNMSPEDSSIYLCSGRTNEKLFFGSGTQLSVL.

V and J are TRBV9 and TRBJ2-7, with 8 bases identical to TRBD1. Germline values: CDR1 SGDLS, CDR2 YYNGEE. Trimming removed 2 bases from V and 2 bases from J; junction bases left unmatched: 3. The CDR3 runs to 14 residues. CDR3 DNA sequence: TGTGCCAGCAGCGTGGGACAGGCCACCTACGAGCAGTACTTC. Its protein product is CASSVGQATYEQYF.

Only a few counts were recorded for this clone. The V and J genes are TRBV7-9 and TRBJ1-5, with D uncertain. The V and J ends lost 0 bases and 7 bases respectively, with 4 bases between them. The germline CDR1 and CDR2 sequences are SEHNR and FQNEAQ (reference sequence). This CDR3 has 12 amino acids. The CDR3 region has the DNA TGTGCCAGCAGCTTAGCAAGACAGCCCCAGCATTTT. It encodes CASSLARQPQHF. The variable domain in full, with the rest retrieved from reference TRBV7-9 and TRBJ1-5, is DTGVSQNPRHKITKRGQNVTFRCDPISEHNRLYWYRQTLGQGPEFLTYFQNEAQLEKSRLLSDRFSAERPKGSFSTLEIQRTEQGDSAMYLCASSLARQPQHFGDGTRLSIL.

V gene TRBV6-5 combines with J gene TRBJ1-5; 9 bases match TRBD1. Germline loops: CDR1 MNHEY, CDR2 SVGAGI. The ends lost 7 bases at V and 1 base at J; junction bases unmatched: 5. The CDR3 loop spans 15 amino acids. DNA of the CDR3: TGTGCCAGCATTTGGACAGGGGACAGCAATCAGCCCCAGCATTTT. It yields the protein CASIWTGDSNQPQHF.

The chain combines TRBV13 with TRBJ1-4, with D uncertain. This CDR3 has 12 amino acids. The V and J ends lost 0 bases and 10 bases respectively, with 6 bases between them. Germline V gene lookup returns CDR1 PRHDT and CDR2 FYEKMQ (reference sequence). CDR3 in amino acids: CASSLGRAKLFF. DNA of the CDR3: TGTGCCAGCAGCTTAGGGAGGGCAAAACTGTTTTTT.

This rearrangement joins TRBV7-3 to TRBJ2-3; no definite D call. This CDR3 comprises 12 residues. The germline V and J ends were trimmed by 5 bases and 0 bases, with 3 bases remaining between them. Germline CDR1 SGHTA, CDR2 FQGTGA. This CDR3 reads CASSTSTDTQYF. CDR3 bases: TGTGCCAGCAGCACGAGCACAGATACGCAGTATTTT.

V is TRBV3-1 (or the pseudogene TRBV3-2) and J is TRBJ2-2; no definite D call. In germline, CDR1 is LGHDT, CDR2 YNNKEL (reference sequence). V was trimmed by 1 base and J by 10 bases, leaving 4 bases between them. This CDR3 has 11 amino acids. The CDR3 DNA follows: TGTGCCAGCAGCCAAGGTCCGGAGCTGTTTTTT. It translates to CASSQGPELFF.

The chain carries TRBV9 and TRBJ1-2, with a tentative D call TRBD1 (6 bases). Trimming removed 0 bases at V and 8 bases at J, with 23 bases between. Germline loops: CDR1 SGDLS, CDR2 YYNGEE. The CDR3 is made up of 17 amino acids. CDR3 region: CASSVEGGPSPFGGYTF. The CDR3 nucleotides are TGTGCCAGCAGCGTAGAGGGGGGGCCCAGCCCATTCGGGGGCTACACCTTC.

The chain recombines TRBV2 with TRBJ1-1; tentatively, D is TRBD1 (6 bases). CDR1 and CDR2 from the germline V gene are SNHLY and FYNNEI. Trimming stripped 8 bases from V and 12 bases from J, with 13 bases between. The CDR3 sequence is 10 residues long. CDR3 in amino acids: CASHRQETFF. CDR3 sequence (DNA): TGTGCCAGCCATAGACAGGAAACTTTCTTT.

This sequence joins TRBV9 and TRBJ2-7; 9 bases line up with TRBD2. Trimming cost V 0 bases and J 5 bases; bases outside gene matches: 9. This CDR3 contains 16 residues. Per the germline V gene, CDR1 is SGDLS and CDR2 is YYNGEE. The CDR3 reads CASSVVAGGETDEQYF. The CDR3 DNA sequence: TGTGCCAGCAGCGTAGTGGCGGGGGGGGAGACGGACGAGCAGTACTTC.

V and J are TRBV5-1 and TRBJ2-7; the D is unclear. In germline, CDR1 is SGHRS, CDR2 YFSETQ. V lost 0 bases, J lost 3 bases, and 13 bases lay in between. CDR3 length: 15 amino acids. DNA of the CDR3: TGCGCCAGCAGCTTGGGGGCTAGTTCGGTCTACGAGCAGTACTTC. This gives the protein CASSLGASSVYEQYF.

The rearrangement joins TRBV29-1 to TRBJ2-3; the D is unclear. V gave up 3 bases and J gave up 0 bases, with 10 bases separating them. The CDR3 covers 14 residues. CDR1 is SQVTM, CDR2 ANQGSEA, per germline. The CDR3 spells CSVDPALSTDTQYF. CDR3 DNA: TGCAGCGTTGACCCAGCCCTTAGCACAGATACGCAGTATTTT.